Listed below are T cell receptor beta chains from one sample, sequenced in a study of early T cells in non-severe SARS-CoV-2 infection. TCRdb re-analysed the 5' RACE reads in MiXCR, keeping a single row per CDR3 protein. The sample contains about 52,000 distinct CDR3 sequences, roughly 11% of which appear only once. Sequencing used whole blood. The receptors come from an adult who was a healthcare worker with PCR-confirmed SARS-CoV-2 infection or an uninfected control (not recorded which). The CDR3 runs from the conserved cysteine through the conserved F or W. Fields, in order: J gene, clone size, D gene, V gene, CDR3 DNA, CDR3 protein. D genes are given only for firm matches. Size values are once, few and many counts, or a class for expanded clones, and some rows have none.

J gene: TRBJ2-5
clone size: few
D gene: NA
V gene: TRBV29-1
CDR3 DNA: TGCAGCGTTGACGACGGGAGTGTTAGAGAGACCCAGTACTTC
CDR3 protein: CSVDDGSVRETQYF

J gene: TRBJ1-1
clone size: few
D gene: TRBD1
V gene: TRBV20-1
CDR3 DNA: TGCAGTGCTAGAGTACCCGGGACAGGGGGCGGGACTGAAGCTTTCTTT
CDR3 protein: CSARVPGTGGGTEAFF

J gene: TRBJ2-2
clone size: many
D gene: TRBD1
V gene: TRBV20-1
CDR3 DNA: TGCAGTGCTAGACCCCCAGCGGGACAGGGGGATAGCACCGGGGAGCTGTTTTTT
CDR3 protein: CSARPPAGQGDSTGELFF

J gene: TRBJ2-3
clone size: many
D gene: NA
V gene: TRBV5-4
CDR3 DNA: TGTGCCAGCAGCTTGGCCCACGCGGATACGCAGTATTTT
CDR3 protein: CASSLAHADTQYF

J gene: TRBJ2-2
clone size: few
D gene: TRBD1
V gene: TRBV18
CDR3 DNA: TGTGCCAGCTCACCGCCGGACAGGGCCGGAACCGGGGAGCTGTTTTTT
CDR3 protein: CASSPPDRAGTGELFF

J gene: TRBJ2-1
clone size: many
D gene: NA
V gene: TRBV29-1
CDR3 DNA: TGCAGCGTTGGTCGTCCGAGCTCCTACAATGAGCAGTTCTTC
CDR3 protein: CSVGRPSSYNEQFF

J gene: TRBJ1-2
clone size: few
D gene: TRBD1
V gene: TRBV7-2
CDR3 DNA: TGTGCCAGCAGCTTGACAGGGGTGCGGGGCCGTGGCTACACCTTC
CDR3 protein: CASSLTGVRGRGYTF

J gene: TRBJ1-1
clone size: few
D gene: NA
V gene: TRBV27
CDR3 DNA: TGTGCCAGCAGTGAGAGGGGGTCCACTGAAGCTTTCTTT
CDR3 protein: CASSERGSTEAFF

J gene: TRBJ2-2
clone size: NA
D gene: NA
V gene: TRBV18
CDR3 DNA: TGTGCCAGCTCACCACCGGGAGGGGAGCTGTTTTTT
CDR3 protein: CASSPPGGELFF

J gene: TRBJ2-7
clone size: many
D gene: TRBD1
V gene: TRBV6-2/TRBV6-3
CDR3 DNA: TGTGCCAGCAGTTACCGAAGGGACAGGATTAGTTACGAGCAGTACTTC
CDR3 protein: CASSYRRDRISYEQYF

J gene: TRBJ1-5
clone size: many
D gene: TRBD1
V gene: TRBV7-2
CDR3 DNA: TGTGCCAGCAGCTTTTCCTCAGGGGGCGGCAATCAGCCCCAGCATTTT
CDR3 protein: CASSFSSGGGNQPQHF

J gene: TRBJ2-6
clone size: many
D gene: NA
V gene: TRBV7-9
CDR3 DNA: TGTGCCAGCAGCTTAGTCCTTTCTGGGGCCAACGTCCTGACTTTC
CDR3 protein: CASSLVLSGANVLTF

J gene: TRBJ2-5
clone size: many
D gene: TRBD2
V gene: TRBV6-2/TRBV6-3
CDR3 DNA: TGTGCCAGCAGTTACTCGAGTCGGGGCGGGAGCGTCGGGACCCAGTACTTC
CDR3 protein: CASSYSSRGGSVGTQYF

J gene: TRBJ2-5
clone size: few
D gene: NA
V gene: TRBV7-2
CDR3 DNA: TGTGCCAGCAGCTTAGGGGCGGGGAAAGAGACCCAGTACTTC
CDR3 protein: CASSLGAGKETQYF

J gene: TRBJ1-5
clone size: NA
D gene: NA
V gene: TRBV30
CDR3 DNA: TGTGCCTGGAGTGTGGCAGGAGATCAGCCCCAGCATTTT
CDR3 protein: CAWSVAGDQPQHF

J gene: TRBJ2-7
clone size: NA
D gene: NA
V gene: TRBV20-1
CDR3 DNA: TGCAGTGCTAGAGCGACAGGGGCAGTTTCCAGCGGGGTATCGTACGAGCAGTACTTC
CDR3 protein: CSARATGAVSSGVSYEQYF

J gene: TRBJ1-1
clone size: NA
D gene: TRBD1
V gene: TRBV18
CDR3 DNA: TGTGCCAGCTCAAACTCCGGGACAGGGTACACTGAAGCTTTCTTT
CDR3 protein: CASSNSGTGYTEAFF

J gene: TRBJ2-5
clone size: many
D gene: NA
V gene: TRBV20-1
CDR3 DNA: TGCAGTGCTCAGGCCGGGACTTGGCAAGAGACCCAGTACTTC
CDR3 protein: CSAQAGTWQETQYF

J gene: TRBJ2-1
clone size: NA
D gene: TRBD2
V gene: TRBV15
CDR3 DNA: TGTGCCACCAGCAGAGGCCGGGGACTAGCGGGAGGTGAGCAGTTCTTC
CDR3 protein: CATSRGRGLAGGEQFF

J gene: TRBJ1-4
clone size: few
D gene: NA
V gene: TRBV29-1
CDR3 DNA: TGCAGCGCCCAACAGGAAAATGAAAAACTGTTTTTT
CDR3 protein: CSAQQENEKLFF

J gene: TRBJ1-2
clone size: few
D gene: TRBD1
V gene: TRBV19
CDR3 DNA: TGTGCCAGTAGTATAGGCTACAGGGGGCCTGGCTACACCTTC
CDR3 protein: CASSIGYRGPGYTF

J gene: TRBJ2-2
clone size: NA
D gene: TRBD1
V gene: TRBV6-5
CDR3 DNA: TGTGCCAGCAGTCAGGGGGCGGCATTCAACACCGGGGAGCTGTTTTTT
CDR3 protein: CASSQGAAFNTGELFF

J gene: TRBJ2-2
clone size: many
D gene: NA
V gene: TRBV7-3
CDR3 DNA: TGTGCCAGCAGACATCACACCGGGGAGCTGTTTTTT
CDR3 protein: CASRHHTGELFF

J gene: TRBJ1-5
clone size: few
D gene: NA
V gene: TRBV28
CDR3 DNA: TGTGCCAGCAGTTTAGTGGGGAATCAGCCCCAGCATTTT
CDR3 protein: CASSLVGNQPQHF

J gene: TRBJ2-4
clone size: few
D gene: NA
V gene: TRBV14
CDR3 DNA: TGTGCCAGCAGCCAGGAACTAGCCAAAAACATTCAGTACTTC
CDR3 protein: CASSQELAKNIQYF

J gene: TRBJ1-2
clone size: once
D gene: NA
V gene: TRBV30
CDR3 DNA: TGTGCCTGGAGTGGTTTCTATGGCTACACCTTC
CDR3 protein: CAWSGFYGYTF

J gene: TRBJ1-2
clone size: NA
D gene: TRBD1
V gene: TRBV29-1
CDR3 DNA: TGCAGCGTTGGGGGGACAGCTAACTATGGCTACACCTTC
CDR3 protein: CSVGGTANYGYTF

J gene: TRBJ2-7
clone size: many
D gene: NA
V gene: TRBV6-2/TRBV6-3
CDR3 DNA: TGTGCCAGCAGCAAGCAAATTCCCGGGGTAGCGGCTTCCTACGAGCAGTACTTC
CDR3 protein: CASSKQIPGVAASYEQYF

J gene: TRBJ2-4
clone size: many
D gene: TRBD1
V gene: TRBV18
CDR3 DNA: TGTGCCAGCTCTCCCCCGGGACAGGGACAAGGAAACATTCAGTACTTC
CDR3 protein: CASSPPGQGQGNIQYF

J gene: TRBJ1-4
clone size: few
D gene: NA
V gene: TRBV7-2
CDR3 DNA: TGTGCCAGCAGCTTAGGCGGAGAAAAACTGTTTTTT
CDR3 protein: CASSLGGEKLFF

J gene: TRBJ2-1
clone size: NA
D gene: NA
V gene: TRBV27
CDR3 DNA: TGTGCCAGCAGTTTTCAGGGTAGCAATGAGCAGTTCTTC
CDR3 protein: CASSFQGSNEQFF

J gene: TRBJ2-4
clone size: NA
D gene: NA
V gene: TRBV12-3/TRBV12-4
CDR3 DNA: TGTGCCAGCAGTTTCCCCAGGAAGGAAGCCAAAAACATTCAGTACTTC
CDR3 protein: CASSFPRKEAKNIQYF

J gene: TRBJ1-4
clone size: few
D gene: NA
V gene: TRBV14
CDR3 DNA: TGTGCCAGCAGCCAAGCCTGGTCCCCTGAAAAACTGTTTTTT
CDR3 protein: CASSQAWSPEKLFF

J gene: TRBJ2-1
clone size: NA
D gene: NA
V gene: TRBV5-6
CDR3 DNA: TGTGCCAGCAGCTTGCAGGGGACTCCGTTACTTGAGCAGTTCTTC
CDR3 protein: CASSLQGTPLLEQFF

J gene: TRBJ1-1
clone size: many
D gene: NA
V gene: TRBV29-1
CDR3 DNA: TGCAGCGTTATAGTTTCGGGGACTGAAGCTTTCTTT
CDR3 protein: CSVIVSGTEAFF

J gene: TRBJ2-7
clone size: many
D gene: NA
V gene: TRBV11-1
CDR3 DNA: TGTGCCAGCAGCCCCCTCAGACGCGAGCAGTACTTC
CDR3 protein: CASSPLRREQYF

J gene: TRBJ1-2
clone size: NA
D gene: NA
V gene: TRBV29-1
CDR3 DNA: TGCAGCGTTGATACCCGGCAGGGAAACTATGGCTACACCTTC
CDR3 protein: CSVDTRQGNYGYTF

J gene: TRBJ2-5
clone size: NA
D gene: TRBD2
V gene: TRBV5-4
CDR3 DNA: TGTGCCAGCAGGGGAGGTAGCGGGGGAACCCAAGAGACCCAGTACTTC
CDR3 protein: CASRGGSGGTQETQYF

J gene: TRBJ1-2
clone size: many
D gene: NA
V gene: TRBV2
CDR3 DNA: TGTGCCAGCAGTGAGGGTTTCTATGGCTACACCTTC
CDR3 protein: CASSEGFYGYTF

J gene: TRBJ2-1
clone size: few
D gene: TRBD2
V gene: TRBV29-1
CDR3 DNA: TGCAGCGCCCGACTAGCGGGCGAGCAGTTCTTC
CDR3 protein: CSARLAGEQFF